Shown below are 3 T cell receptor beta chains from a single sample sequenced in a study of T cell changes during pregnancy in multiple sclerosis. Using immunoSEQ multiplex PCR, the repertoire was profiled, and TCRdb retains in-frame clones only, with some absent. The sample contains about 83,000 clones, 90% to 95% of which appear only once. Sequences were derived from PBMCs, sampled in the first trimester of pregnancy. The receptors shown here come from a female donor in good health, serving as a control in a pregnancy study. Some clones in this sample may be carry-over from other donors' samples.

The chain combines TRBV6-1 with TRBJ2-3, with TRBD1 matching over 9 bases. Trimming at V came to 3 bases and at J to 4 bases, leaving 5 bases not matched to a gene. This CDR3 spans 15 amino acids. The germline gives CDR1 MNHNS, CDR2 SASEGT. The CDR3 region has the DNA TGTGCCAGCAGTGACACAGGGGGCTGGGCAGATACGCAGTATTTT. This sequence encodes CASSDTGGWADTQYF.

In DNA form, the CDR3 reads TGTGCCAGCAGTGAACCAGGGGCCGCGACCGAGCAGTACTTC. The encoded protein is CASSEPGAATEQYF. The V gene is TRBV25-1, the J gene TRBJ2-7, with D tentatively TRBD1 (6 bases). The CDR3 spans 14 residues. V was trimmed by 2 bases and J by 6 bases, leaving 14 bases between them. The germline V gene encodes CDR1 MGHDK and CDR2 SYGVNS.

The CDR3 is CASSPGQGVGGNTEAFF. In DNA form, the CDR3 reads TGTGCCAGCAGTCCGGGACAGGGAGTAGGGGGGAACACTGAAGCTTTCTTT. This sequence joins TRBV27 and TRBJ1-1, with TRBD1 matching 9 bases. The germline V gene has CDR1 MNHEY and CDR2 SMNVEV (reference sequence). CDR3 size: 17 residues. V lost 5 bases and J lost 1; bases outside the gene matches: 11.